This TCR beta chain was sequenced for a study of post-analysis software for immune sequencing data. Unique molecular identifiers had been added to the TCR beta cDNA libraries. TCRdb re-analysed the PCR reads in MiXCR, keeping a single row per CDR3 protein. The repertoire consists of 350,000 to 500,000 distinct CDR3 sequences, with 39% occurring once and the leading ten covering approximately 7.7%. This clonotype was detected a few times. The antigen is unknown. Trimming shortened V by 0 bases and J by 0 bases, and 9 bases separated the two germline ends. The CDR3 is made up of 16 amino acids. Germline-derived CDR1 and CDR2 are LGHNA and YSLEER. Study results and caveats: Roughly 5 TRBV segments occurring more often in patients than controls included TRBV5-6, TRBV5-1 and TRBV20-1.

The chain has TRBV4-3 and TRBJ2-1; D not resolved. The sequenced material came from blood. The origin of this receptor is a girl aged 2 to 9 with multiple sclerosis. DNA of the CDR3: TGCGCCAGCAGCCAAGACCCCCGCTACTCCTACAATGAGCAGTTCTTC. It encodes CASSQDPRYSYNEQFF.